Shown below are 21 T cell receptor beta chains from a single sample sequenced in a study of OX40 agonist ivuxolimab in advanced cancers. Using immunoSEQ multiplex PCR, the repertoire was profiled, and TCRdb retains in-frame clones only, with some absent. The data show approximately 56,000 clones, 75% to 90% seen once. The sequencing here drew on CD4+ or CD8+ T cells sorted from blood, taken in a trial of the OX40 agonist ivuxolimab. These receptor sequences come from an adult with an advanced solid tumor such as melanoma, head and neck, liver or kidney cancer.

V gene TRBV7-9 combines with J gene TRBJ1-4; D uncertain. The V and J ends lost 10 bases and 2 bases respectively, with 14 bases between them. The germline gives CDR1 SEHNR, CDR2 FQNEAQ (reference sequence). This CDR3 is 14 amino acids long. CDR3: CATLERGTNEKLFF. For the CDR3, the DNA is TGTGCCACCCTAGAACGAGGGACTAATGAAAAACTGTTTTTT.

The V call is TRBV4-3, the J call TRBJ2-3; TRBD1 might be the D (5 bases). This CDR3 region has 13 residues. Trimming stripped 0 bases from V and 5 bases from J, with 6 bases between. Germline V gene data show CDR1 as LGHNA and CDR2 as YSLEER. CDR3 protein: CASSQDREDTQYF. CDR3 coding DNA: TGCGCCAGCAGCCAAGACAGGGAAGATACGCAGTATTTT.

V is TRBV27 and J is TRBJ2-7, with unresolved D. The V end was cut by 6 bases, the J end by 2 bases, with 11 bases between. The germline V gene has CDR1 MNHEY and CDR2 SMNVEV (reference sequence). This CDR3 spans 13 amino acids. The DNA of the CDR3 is TGTGCCAGCAGCTTAGAAAGGGCCTACGAGCAGTACTTC. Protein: CASSLERAYEQYF.

Here the CDR3 reads CASSETGEWDQPQHF. The DNA for the CDR3 is TGTGCCAGCAGCGAGACAGGGGAGTGGGATCAGCCCCAGCATTTT. The chain recombines TRBV7-9 with TRBJ1-5, with 8 bases aligning to TRBD1. The CDR3 contains 15 residues. Germline V gene data show CDR1 as SEHNR and CDR2 as FQNEAQ (reference sequence). V shed 5 bases and J 5 bases; nucleotides not matched to a gene: 8. Based on the CDR3 plus reference TRBV7-9 and TRBJ1-5, the full variable domain is DTGVSQNPRHKITKRGQNVTFRCDPISEHNRLYWYRQTLGQGPEFLTYFQNEAQLEKSRLLSDRFSAERPKGSFSTLEIQRTEQGDSAMYLCASSETGEWDQPQHFGDGTRLSIL.

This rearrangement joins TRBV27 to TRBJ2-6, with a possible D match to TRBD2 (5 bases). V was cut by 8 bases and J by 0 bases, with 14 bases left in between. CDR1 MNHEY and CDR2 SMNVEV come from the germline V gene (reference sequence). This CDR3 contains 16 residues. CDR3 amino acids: CASGTRGFSGANVLTF. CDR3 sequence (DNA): TGTGCCAGCGGTACCCGGGGATTCTCTGGGGCCAACGTCCTGACTTTC.

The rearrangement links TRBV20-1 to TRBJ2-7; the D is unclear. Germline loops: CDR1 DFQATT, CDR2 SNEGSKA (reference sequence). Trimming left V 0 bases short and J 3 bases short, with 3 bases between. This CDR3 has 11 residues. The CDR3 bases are TGCAGTGCTAGAGAAGGCTACGAGCAGTACTTC. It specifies CSAREGYEQYF.

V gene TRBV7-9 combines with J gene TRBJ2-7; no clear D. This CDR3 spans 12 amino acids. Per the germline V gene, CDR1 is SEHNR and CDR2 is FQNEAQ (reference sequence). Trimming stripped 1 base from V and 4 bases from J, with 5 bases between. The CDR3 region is CASSLVSYEQYF. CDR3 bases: TGTGCCAGCAGCTTAGTCTCTTACGAGCAGTACTTC.

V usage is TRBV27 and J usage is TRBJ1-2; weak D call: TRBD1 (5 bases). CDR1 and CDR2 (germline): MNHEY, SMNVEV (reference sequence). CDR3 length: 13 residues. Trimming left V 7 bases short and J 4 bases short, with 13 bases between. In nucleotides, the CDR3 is TGTGCCAGCACCTCAACAGGCGGCTATGGCTACACCTTC. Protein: CASTSTGGYGYTF.

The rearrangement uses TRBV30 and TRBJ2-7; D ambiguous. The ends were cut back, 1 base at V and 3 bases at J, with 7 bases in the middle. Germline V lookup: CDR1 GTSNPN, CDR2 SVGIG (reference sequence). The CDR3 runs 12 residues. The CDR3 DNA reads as TGTGCCTGGAGTGCGGTCCTCTACGAGCAGTACTTC. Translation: CAWSAVLYEQYF.

In nucleotides, the CDR3 is TGTGCCAGCAGCCAAGAGGAAGGACAGGGGGCCTACGAGCAGTACTTC. It encodes CASSQEEGQGAYEQYF. The chain is built from TRBV4-2 and TRBJ2-7; 10 bases line up with TRBD1. This CDR3 is built from 16 residues. The germline V gene has CDR1 LGHNA and CDR2 YNFKEQ. Trimming at V came to 0 bases and at J to 2 bases, leaving 4 bases not matched to a gene.

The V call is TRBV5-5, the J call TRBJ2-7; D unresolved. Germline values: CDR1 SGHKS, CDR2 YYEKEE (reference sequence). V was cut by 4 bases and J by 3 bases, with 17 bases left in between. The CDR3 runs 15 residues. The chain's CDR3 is CASSLNGAPGYEQYF. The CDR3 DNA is TGTGCCAGCAGCCTCAACGGAGCGCCTGGCTACGAGCAGTACTTC.

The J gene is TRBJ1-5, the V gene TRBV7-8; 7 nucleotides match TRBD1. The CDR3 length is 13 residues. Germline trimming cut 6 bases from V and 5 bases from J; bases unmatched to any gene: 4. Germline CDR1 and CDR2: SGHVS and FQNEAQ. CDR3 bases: TGTGCCAGCAGTATACAGGGGTATCAGCCCCAGCATTTT. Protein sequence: CASSIQGYQPQHF.

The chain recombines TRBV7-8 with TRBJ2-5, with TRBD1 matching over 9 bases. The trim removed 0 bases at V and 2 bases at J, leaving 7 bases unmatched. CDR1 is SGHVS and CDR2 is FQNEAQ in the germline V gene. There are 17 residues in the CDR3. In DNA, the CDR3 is TGTGCCAGCAGCTTAGCCCCGGGACAGGGTCCTCAAGAGACCCAGTACTTC. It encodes CASSLAPGQGPQETQYF.

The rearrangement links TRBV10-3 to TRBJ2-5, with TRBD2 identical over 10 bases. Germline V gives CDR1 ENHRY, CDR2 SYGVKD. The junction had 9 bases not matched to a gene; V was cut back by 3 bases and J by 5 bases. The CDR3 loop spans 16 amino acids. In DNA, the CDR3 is TGTGCCATCAGTGACCTTACCCCGGGACTAGCGGAGACCCAGTACTTC. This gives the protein CAISDLTPGLAETQYF.

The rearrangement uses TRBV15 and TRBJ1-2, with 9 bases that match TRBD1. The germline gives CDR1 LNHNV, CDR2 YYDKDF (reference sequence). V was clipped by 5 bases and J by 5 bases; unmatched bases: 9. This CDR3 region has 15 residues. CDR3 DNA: TGTGCCACCAGCGGAACAAGGGGACAGGGATATGGCTACACCTTC. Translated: CATSGTRGQGYGYTF.

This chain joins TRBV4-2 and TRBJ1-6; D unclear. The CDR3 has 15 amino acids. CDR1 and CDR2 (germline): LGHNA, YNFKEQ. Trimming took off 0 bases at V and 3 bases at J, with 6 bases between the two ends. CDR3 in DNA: TGTGCCAGCAGCCAAGATCCGGACTATAATTCACCCCTCCACTTT. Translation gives CASSQDPDYNSPLHF.

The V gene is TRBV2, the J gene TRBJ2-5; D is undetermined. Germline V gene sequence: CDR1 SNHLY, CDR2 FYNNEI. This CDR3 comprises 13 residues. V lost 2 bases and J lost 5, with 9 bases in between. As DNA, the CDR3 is TGTGCCAGCAGTGAAATGGCAATGGAGACCCAGTACTTC. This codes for CASSEMAMETQYF.

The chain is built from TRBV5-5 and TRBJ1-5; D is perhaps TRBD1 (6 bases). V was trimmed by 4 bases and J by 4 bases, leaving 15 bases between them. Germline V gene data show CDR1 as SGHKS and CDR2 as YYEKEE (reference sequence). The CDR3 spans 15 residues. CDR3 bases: TGTGCCAGCAGCGGGGACGGGGGGCAGAATCAGCCCCAGCATTTT. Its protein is CASSGDGGQNQPQHF.

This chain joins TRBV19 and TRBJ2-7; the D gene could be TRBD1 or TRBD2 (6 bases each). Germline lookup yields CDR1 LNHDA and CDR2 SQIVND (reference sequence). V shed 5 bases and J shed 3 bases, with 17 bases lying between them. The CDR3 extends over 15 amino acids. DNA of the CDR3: TGTGCCAGTAGTTCAGTAGAGGGGGGTTACTACGAGCAGTACTTC. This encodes CASSSVEGGYYEQYF.

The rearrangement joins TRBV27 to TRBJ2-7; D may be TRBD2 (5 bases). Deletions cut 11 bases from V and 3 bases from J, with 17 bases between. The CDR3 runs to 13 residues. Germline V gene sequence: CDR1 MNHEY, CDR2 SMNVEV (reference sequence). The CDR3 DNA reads TGTGCCTGCCGAGAAGGGAGCAGCTACGAGCAGTACTTC. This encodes CACREGSSYEQYF.

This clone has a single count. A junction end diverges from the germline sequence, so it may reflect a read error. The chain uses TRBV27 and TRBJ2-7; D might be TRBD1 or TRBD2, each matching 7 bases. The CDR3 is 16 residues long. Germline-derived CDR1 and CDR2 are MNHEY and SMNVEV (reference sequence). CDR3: CASSLAGGASSYEQCF. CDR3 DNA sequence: TGTGCCAGCAGTTTGGCAGGGGGGGCCAGCTCCTACGAGCAGTGCTTC.